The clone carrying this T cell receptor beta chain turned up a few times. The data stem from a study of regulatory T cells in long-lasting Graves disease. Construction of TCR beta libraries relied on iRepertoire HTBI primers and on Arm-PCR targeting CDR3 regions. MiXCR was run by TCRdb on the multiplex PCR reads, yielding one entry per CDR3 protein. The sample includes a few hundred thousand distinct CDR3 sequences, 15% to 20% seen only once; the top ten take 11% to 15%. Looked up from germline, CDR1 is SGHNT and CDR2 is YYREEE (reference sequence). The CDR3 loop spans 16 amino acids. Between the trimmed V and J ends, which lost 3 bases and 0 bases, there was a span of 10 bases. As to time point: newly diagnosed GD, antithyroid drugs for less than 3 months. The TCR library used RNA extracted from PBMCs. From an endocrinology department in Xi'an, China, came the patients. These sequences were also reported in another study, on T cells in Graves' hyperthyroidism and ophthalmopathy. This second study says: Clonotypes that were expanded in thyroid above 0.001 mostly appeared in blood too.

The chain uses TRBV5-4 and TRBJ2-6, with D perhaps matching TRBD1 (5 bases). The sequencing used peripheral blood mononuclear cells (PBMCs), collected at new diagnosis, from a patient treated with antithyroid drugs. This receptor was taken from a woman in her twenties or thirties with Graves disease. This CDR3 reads CASSSGLSSGANVLTF. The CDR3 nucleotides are TGTGCCAGCAGCTCAGGGTTAAGCTCTGGGGCCAACGTCCTGACTTTC.